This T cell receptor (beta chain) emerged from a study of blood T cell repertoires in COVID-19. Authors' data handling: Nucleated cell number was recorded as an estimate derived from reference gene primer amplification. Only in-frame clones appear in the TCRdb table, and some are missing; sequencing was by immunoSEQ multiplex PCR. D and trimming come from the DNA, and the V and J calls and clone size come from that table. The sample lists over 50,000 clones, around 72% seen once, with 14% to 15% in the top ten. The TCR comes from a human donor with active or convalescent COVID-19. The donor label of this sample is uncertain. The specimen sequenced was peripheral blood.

The CDR3 nucleotides read TGTGCCAGCAGCCAGGGACTGAAGCAGTTCTTC. The encoded protein is CASSQGLKQFF. The rearrangement links TRBV7-2 to TRBJ2-1; tentatively, D is TRBD2 (6 bases). V was trimmed by 5 bases and J by 11 bases, leaving 10 bases between them. Germline lookup yields CDR1 SGHTA and CDR2 FQGNSA. The CDR3 contains 11 residues.